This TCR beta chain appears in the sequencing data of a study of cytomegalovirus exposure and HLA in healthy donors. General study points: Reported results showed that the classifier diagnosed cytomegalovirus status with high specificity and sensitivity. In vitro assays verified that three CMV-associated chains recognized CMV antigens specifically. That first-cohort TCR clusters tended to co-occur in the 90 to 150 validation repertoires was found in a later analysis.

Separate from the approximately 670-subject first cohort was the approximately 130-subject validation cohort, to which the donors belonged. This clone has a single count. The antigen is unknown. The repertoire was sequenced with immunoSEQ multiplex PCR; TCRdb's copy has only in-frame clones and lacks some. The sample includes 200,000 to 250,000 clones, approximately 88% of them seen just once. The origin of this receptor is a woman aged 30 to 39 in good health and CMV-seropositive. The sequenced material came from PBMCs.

In nucleotides, the CDR3 is TGCAGCGTTAACCCGGGACTAGCGGGCATCAATGAGCAGTTCTTC. The encoded protein is CSVNPGLAGINEQFF. The chain joins TRBV29-1 to TRBJ2-1; 12 bases map to TRBD2. Unmatched junction bases numbered 8, after V lost 5 bases and J lost 6 bases. The CDR3 contains 15 residues. In germline, CDR1 is SQVTM, CDR2 ANQGSEA.